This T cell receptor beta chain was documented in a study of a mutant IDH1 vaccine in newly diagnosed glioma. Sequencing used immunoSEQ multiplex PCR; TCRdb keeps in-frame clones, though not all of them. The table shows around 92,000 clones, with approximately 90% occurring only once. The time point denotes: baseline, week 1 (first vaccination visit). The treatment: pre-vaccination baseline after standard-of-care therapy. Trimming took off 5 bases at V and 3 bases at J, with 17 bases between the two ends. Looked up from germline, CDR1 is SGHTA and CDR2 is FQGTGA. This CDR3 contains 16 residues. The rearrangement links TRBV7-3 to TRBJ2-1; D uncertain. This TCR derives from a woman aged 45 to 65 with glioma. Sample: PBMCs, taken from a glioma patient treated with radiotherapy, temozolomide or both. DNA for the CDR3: TGTGCCAGCAGCCCAAGAGCACAAAGTCGCTACAATGAGCAGTTCTTC. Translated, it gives CASSPRAQSRYNEQFF. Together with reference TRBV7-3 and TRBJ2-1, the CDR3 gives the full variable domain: GAGVSQTPSNKVTEKGKYVELRCDPISGHTALYWYRQSLGQGPEFLIYFQGTGAADDSGLPNDRFFAVRPEGSVSTLKIQRTERGDSAVYLCASSPRAQSRYNEQFFGPGTRLTVL.